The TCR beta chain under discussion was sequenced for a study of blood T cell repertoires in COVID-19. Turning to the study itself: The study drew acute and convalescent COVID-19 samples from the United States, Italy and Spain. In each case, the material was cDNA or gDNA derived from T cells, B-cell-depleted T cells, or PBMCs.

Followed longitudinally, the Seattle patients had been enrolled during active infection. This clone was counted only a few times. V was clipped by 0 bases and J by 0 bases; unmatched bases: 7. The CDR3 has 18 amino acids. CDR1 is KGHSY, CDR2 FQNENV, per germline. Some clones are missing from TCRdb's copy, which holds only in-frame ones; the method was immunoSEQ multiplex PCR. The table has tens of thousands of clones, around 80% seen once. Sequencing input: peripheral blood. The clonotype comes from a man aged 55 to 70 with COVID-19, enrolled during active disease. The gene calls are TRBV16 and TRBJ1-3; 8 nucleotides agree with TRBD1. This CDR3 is CASSQSRAGGFSGNTIYF. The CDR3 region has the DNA TGTGCCAGCAGCCAATCCCGAGCAGGGGGCTTCTCTGGAAACACCATATATTTT.